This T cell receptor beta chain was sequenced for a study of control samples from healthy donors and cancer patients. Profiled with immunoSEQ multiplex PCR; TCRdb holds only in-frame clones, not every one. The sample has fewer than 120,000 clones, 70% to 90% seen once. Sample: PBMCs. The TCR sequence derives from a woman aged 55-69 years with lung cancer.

The CDR3 region is CSAPYPTSGPYGYTF. CDR3 nucleotide sequence: TGCAGCGCCCCTTACCCGACTTCAGGCCCCTATGGCTACACCTTC. The V and J genes are TRBV29-1 and TRBJ1-2; D ambiguous. This CDR3 region has 15 residues. Germline V CDR1 and CDR2: SQVTM, ANQGSEA. Deletions cut 7 bases from V and 4 bases from J, with 22 bases between.